This T cell receptor beta chain comes out of a study of radiotherapy plus CTLA-4 blockade in lung cancer. In the study overall: There were objective responses in over 15% of patients, and around 30% had disease control.

Germline loops: CDR1 KGHSH, CDR2 LQKENI. V was pared by 3 bases and J by 6 bases, with 9 bases between. The CDR3 has 13 amino acids. Here immunoSEQ multiplex PCR was the method, and the copy in TCRdb shows in-frame clones only, minus some. The table lists more than 55,000 clones, 70% to 85% of them singletons, with around 17% in the top ten. Receiving focal radiation plus CTLA-4 blockade with ipilimumab were patients who had chemo-refractory metastatic non-small-cell lung cancer. This chain connects TRBV18 to TRBJ1-5; the D is unclear. Sequenced material: peripheral blood, taken from a patient treated with radiotherapy plus ipilimumab. The receptor was derived from a human donor with non-small cell lung cancer who had a complete response to radiotherapy plus ipilimumab. CDR3 in DNA: TGTGCCAGCTCACCCACAGAGAGTCAGCCCCAGCATTTT. Protein sequence: CASSPTESQPQHF.